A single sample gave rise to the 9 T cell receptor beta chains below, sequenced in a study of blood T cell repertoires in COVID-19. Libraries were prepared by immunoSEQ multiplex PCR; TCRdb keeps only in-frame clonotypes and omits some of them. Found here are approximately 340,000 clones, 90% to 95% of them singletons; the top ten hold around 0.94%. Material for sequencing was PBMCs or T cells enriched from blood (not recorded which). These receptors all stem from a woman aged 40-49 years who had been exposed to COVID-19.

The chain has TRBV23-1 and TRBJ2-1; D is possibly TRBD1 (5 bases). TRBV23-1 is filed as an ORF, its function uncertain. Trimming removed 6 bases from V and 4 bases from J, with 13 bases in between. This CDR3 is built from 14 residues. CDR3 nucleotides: TGCGCCAGCAGGTTAGGGGCTTTTTACAATGAGCAGTTCTTC. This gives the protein CASRLGAFYNEQFF.

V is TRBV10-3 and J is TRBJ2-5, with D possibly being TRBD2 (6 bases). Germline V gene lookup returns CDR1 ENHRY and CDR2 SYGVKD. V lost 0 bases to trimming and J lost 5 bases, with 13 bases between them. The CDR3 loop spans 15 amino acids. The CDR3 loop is CAISESKSGDETQYF. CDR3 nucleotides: TGTGCCATCAGTGAGTCGAAATCGGGAGACGAGACCCAGTACTTC.

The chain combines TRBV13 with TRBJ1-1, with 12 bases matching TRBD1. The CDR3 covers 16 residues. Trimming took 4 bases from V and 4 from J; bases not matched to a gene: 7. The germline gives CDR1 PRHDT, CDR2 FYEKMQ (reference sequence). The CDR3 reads CASSSPGTGGGTEAFF. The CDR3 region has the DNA TGTGCCAGCAGCTCACCGGGGACAGGGGGCGGCACTGAAGCTTTCTTT.

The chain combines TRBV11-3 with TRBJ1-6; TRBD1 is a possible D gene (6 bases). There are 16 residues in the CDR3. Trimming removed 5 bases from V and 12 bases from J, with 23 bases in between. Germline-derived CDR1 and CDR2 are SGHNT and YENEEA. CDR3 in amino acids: CASSTQWTAGQGPLHF. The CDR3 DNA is TGTGCCAGCAGCACCCAATGGACAGCCGGTCAGGGACCCCTCCACTTT.

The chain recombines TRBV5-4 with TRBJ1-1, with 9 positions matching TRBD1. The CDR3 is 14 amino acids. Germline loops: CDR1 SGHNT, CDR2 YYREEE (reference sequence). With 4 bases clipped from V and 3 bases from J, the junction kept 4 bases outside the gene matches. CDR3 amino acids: CASSRTGDDTEAFF. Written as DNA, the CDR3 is TGTGCCAGCAGCCGGACAGGGGATGACACTGAAGCTTTCTTT.

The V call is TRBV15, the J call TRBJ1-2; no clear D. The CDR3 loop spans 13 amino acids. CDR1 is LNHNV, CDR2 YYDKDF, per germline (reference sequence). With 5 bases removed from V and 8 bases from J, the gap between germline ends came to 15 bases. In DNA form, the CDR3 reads TGTGCCACCAGCCTTGGCGGGCGGGGAGGCTACACCTTC. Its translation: CATSLGGRGGYTF.

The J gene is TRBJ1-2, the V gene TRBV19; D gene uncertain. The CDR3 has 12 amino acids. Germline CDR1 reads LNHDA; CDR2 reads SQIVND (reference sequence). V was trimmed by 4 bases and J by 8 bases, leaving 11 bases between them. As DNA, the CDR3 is TGTGCCAGTAGTACCGTCTCTAGGGGCTACACCTTC. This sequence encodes CASSTVSRGYTF.

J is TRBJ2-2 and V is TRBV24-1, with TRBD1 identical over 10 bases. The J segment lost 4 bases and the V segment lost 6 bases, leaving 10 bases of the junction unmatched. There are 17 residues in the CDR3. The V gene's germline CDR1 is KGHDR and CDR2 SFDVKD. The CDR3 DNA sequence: TGTGCCACCAGTCCGAATCCTGGGACAGGGGTCACCGGGGAGCTGTTTTTT. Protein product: CATSPNPGTGVTGELFF.

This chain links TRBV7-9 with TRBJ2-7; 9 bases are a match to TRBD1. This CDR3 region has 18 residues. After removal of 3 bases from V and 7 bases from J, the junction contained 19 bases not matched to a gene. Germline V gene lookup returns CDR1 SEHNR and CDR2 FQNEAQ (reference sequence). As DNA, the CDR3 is TGTGCCAGCAGCTTCCCTCTCATGGGACAGGGTGTTTTGAATGAGCAGTACTTC. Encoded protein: CASSFPLMGQGVLNEQYF. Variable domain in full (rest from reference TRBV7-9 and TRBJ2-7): DTGVSQNPRHKITKRGQNVTFRCDPISEHNRLYWYRQTLGQGPEFLTYFQNEAQLEKSRLLSDRFSAERPKGSFSTLEIQRTEQGDSAMYLCASSFPLMGQGVLNEQYFGPGTRLTVT.